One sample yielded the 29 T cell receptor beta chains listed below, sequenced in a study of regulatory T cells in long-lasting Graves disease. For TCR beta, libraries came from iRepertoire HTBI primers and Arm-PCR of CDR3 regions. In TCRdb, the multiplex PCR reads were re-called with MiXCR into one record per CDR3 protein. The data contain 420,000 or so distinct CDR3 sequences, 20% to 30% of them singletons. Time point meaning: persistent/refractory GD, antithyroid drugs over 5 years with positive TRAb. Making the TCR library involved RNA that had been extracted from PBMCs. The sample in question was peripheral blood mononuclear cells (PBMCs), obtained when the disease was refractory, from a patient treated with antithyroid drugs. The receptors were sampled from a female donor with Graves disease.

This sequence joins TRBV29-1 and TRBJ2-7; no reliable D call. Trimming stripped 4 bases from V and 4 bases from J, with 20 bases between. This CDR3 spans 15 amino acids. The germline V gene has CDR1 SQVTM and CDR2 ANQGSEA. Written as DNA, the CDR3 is TGCAGCGTTGGGTTTGTGTCGGCTCAAAGGTACGAGCAGTACTTC. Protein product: CSVGFVSAQRYEQYF.

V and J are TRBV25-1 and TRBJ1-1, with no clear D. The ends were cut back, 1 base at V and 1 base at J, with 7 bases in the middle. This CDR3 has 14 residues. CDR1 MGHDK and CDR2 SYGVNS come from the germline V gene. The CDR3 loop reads CASSESRRNTEAFF. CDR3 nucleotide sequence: TGTGCCAGCAGTGAATCCAGGCGGAACACTGAAGCTTTCTTT.

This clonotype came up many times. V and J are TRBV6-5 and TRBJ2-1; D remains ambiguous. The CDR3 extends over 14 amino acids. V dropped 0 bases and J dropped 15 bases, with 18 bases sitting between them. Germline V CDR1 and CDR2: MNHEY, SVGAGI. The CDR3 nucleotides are TGTGCCAGCAGTTACTCGACCGATGGCCGCTACTCGTTCTTC. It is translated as CASSYSTDGRYSFF.

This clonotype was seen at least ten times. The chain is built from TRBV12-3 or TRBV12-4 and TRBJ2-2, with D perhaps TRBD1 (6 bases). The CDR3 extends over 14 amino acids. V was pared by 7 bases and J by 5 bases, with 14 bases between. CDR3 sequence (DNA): TGTGCCAGCACCTCACAGGGTCTTACCGGGGAGCTGTTTTTT. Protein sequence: CASTSQGLTGELFF.

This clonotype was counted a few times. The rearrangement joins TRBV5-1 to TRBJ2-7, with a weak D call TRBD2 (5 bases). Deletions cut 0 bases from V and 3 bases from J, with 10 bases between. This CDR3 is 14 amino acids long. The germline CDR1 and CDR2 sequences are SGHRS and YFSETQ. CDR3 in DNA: TGCGCCAGCAGCTTGGTTGTGGGAGACTACGAGCAGTACTTC. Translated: CASSLVVGDYEQYF.

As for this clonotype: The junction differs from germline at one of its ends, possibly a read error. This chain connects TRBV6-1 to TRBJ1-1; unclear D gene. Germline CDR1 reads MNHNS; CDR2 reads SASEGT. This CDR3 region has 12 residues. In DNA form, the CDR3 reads TGTGCCAGCACCAAAGGTTTCACCGATCGTAGGTTT. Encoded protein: CASTKGFTDRRF.

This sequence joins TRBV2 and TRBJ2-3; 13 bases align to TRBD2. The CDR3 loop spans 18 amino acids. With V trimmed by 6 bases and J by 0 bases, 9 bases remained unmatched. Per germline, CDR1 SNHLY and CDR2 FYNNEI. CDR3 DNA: TGTGCCAGCAGCTTAAGGACTAGCGGGAGCGCGAGCACAGATACGCAGTATTTT. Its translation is CASSLRTSGSASTDTQYF. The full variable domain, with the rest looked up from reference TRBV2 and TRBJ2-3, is EPEVTQTPSHQVTQMGQEVILRCVPISNHLYFYWYRQILGQKVEFLVSFYNNEISEKSEIFDDQFSVERPDGSNFTLKIRSTKLEDSAMYFCASSLRTSGSASTDTQYFGPGTRLTVL.

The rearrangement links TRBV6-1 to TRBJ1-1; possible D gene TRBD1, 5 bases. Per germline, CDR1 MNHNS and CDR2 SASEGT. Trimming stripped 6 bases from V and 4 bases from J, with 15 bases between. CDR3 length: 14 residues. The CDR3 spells CASSPVWGGTEAFF. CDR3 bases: TGTGCCAGCAGCCCCGTCTGGGGGGGCACTGAAGCTTTCTTT.

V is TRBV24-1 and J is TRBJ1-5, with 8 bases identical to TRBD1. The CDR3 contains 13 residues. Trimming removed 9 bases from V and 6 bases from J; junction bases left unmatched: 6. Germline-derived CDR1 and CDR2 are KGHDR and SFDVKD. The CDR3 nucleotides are TGTGCCACCGCGCAGGGGGCGAGTCAGCCCCAGCATTTT. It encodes CATAQGASQPQHF.

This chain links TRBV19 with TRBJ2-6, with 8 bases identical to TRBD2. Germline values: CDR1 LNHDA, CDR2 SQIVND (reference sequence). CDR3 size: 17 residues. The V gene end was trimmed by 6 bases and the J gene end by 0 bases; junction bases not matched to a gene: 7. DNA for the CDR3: TGTGCCAGTAGCCTAGGACTAGCCATCTCTGGGGCCAACGTCCTGACTTTC. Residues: CASSLGLAISGANVLTF.

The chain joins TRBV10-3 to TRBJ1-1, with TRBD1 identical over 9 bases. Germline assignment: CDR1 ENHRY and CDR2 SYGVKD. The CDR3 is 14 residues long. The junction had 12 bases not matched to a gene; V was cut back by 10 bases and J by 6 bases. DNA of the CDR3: TGTGCCACTCGATTCGGACAGGGGCAATCTGAAGCTTTCTTT. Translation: CATRFGQGQSEAFF.

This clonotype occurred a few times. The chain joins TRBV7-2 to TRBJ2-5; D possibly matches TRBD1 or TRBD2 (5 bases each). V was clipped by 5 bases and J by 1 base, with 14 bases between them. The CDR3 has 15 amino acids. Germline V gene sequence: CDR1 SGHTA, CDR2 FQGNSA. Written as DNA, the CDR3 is TGTGCCAGCAGCCTTGGGACGGATCTCCAAGAGACCCAGTACTTC. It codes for CASSLGTDLQETQYF.

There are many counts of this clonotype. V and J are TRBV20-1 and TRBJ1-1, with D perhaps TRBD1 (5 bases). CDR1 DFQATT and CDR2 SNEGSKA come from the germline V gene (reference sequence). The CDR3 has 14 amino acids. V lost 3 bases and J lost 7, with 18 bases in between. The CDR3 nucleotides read TGCAGTGCTAGGGGCGCGCAGGGCCATGGTGAAGCTTTCTTT. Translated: CSARGAQGHGEAFF.

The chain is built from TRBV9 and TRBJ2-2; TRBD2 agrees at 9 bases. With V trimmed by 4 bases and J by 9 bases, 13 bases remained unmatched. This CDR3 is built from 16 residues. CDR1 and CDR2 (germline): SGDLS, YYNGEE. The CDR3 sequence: CASSLELAGASRELFF. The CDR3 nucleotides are TGTGCCAGCAGCCTAGAGTTAGCGGGAGCTAGCAGGGAGCTGTTTTTT.

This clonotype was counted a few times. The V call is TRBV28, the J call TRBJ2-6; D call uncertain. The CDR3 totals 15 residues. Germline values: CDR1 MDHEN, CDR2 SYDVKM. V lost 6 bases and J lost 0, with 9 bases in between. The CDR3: CASRARRSGANVLTF. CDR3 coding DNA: TGTGCCAGCAGGGCTAGGCGCTCTGGGGCCAACGTCCTGACTTTC.

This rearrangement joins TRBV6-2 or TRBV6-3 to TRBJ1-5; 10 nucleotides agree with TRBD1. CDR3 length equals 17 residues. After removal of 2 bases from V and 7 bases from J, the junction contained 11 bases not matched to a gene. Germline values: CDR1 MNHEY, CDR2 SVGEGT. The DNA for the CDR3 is TGTGCCAGCAGTTACGCCCTCGACAGGGGGCGTTTGCAGCCCCAGCATTTT. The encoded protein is CASSYALDRGRLQPQHF.

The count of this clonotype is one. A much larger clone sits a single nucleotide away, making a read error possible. CDR3: CASRKTSGWVETQYF. The DNA of the CDR3 is TGTGCCAGCAGGAAGACTAGCGGGTGGGTTGAGACCCAGTACTTC. The rearrangement links TRBV2 to TRBJ2-5; 10 nucleotides align to TRBD2. With 6 bases clipped from V and 5 bases from J, the junction kept 9 bases outside the gene matches. The length of the CDR3 is 15 residues. CDR1 SNHLY and CDR2 FYNNEI come from the germline V gene.

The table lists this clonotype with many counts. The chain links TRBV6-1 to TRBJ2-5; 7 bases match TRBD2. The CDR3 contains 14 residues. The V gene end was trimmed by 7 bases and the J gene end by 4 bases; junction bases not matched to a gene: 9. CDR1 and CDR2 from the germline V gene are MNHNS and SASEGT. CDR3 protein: CASTRGGPSETQYF. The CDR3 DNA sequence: TGTGCCAGCACTAGGGGAGGGCCCTCAGAGACCCAGTACTTC.

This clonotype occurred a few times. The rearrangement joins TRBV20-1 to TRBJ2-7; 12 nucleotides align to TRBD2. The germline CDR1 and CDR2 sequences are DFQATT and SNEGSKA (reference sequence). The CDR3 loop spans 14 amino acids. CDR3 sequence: CTLQRTSGAYEQYF. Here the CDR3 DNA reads TGCACCCTACAACGGACTAGCGGGGCCTACGAGCAGTACTTC.

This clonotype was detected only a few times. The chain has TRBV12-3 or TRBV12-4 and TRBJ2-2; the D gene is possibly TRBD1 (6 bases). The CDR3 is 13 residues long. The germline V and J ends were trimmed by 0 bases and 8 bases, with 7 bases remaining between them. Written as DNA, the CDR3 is TGTGCCAGCAGTTTAGCTCAGGGGGGGGAGCTGTTTTTT. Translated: CASSLAQGGELFF.

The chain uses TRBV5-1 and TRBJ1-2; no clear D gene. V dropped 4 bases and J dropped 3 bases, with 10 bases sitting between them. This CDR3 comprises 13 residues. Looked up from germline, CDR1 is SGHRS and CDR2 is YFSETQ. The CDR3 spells CASSGDGDYGYTF. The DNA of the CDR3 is TGCGCCAGCAGCGGTGACGGTGACTATGGCTACACCTTC. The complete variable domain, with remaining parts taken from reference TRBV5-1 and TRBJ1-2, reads KAGVTQTPRYLIKTRGQQVTLSCSPISGHRSVSWYQQTPGQGLQFLFEYFSETQRNKGNFPGRFSGRQFSNSRSEMNVSTLELGDSALYLCASSGDGDYGYTFGSGTRLTVV.

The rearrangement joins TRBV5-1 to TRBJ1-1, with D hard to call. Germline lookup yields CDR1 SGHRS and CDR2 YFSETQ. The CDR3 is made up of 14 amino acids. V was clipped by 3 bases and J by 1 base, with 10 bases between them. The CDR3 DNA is TGCGCCAGCAGCTCGGCCAGGTGGAACACTGAAGCTTTCTTT. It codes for CASSSARWNTEAFF.

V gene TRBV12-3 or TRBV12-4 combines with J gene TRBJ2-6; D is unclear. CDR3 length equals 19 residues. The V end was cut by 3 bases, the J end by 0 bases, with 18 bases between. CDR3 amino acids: CASSLMLGGSYSGANVLTF. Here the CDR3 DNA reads TGTGCCAGCAGTTTGATGTTAGGCGGTAGCTACTCTGGGGCCAACGTCCTGACTTTC.

CDR3 DNA sequence: TGTGCCAGCAGTCGCTTATGGGGAGGGACAGGGGAGATCGGGGAGCTGTTTTTT. This translates into CASSRLWGGTGEIGELFF. The J gene is TRBJ2-2, the V gene TRBV12-3 or TRBV12-4; 10 bases agree with TRBD1. The CDR3 is made up of 18 amino acids. Trimming at V came to 5 bases and at J to 7 bases, leaving 16 bases not matched to a gene.

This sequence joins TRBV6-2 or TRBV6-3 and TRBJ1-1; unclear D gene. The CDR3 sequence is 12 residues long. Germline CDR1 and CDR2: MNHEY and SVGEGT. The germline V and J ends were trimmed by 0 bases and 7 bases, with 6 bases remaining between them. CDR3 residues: CASSYSRVEAFF. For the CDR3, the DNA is TGTGCCAGCAGTTACTCACGGGTTGAAGCTTTCTTT.

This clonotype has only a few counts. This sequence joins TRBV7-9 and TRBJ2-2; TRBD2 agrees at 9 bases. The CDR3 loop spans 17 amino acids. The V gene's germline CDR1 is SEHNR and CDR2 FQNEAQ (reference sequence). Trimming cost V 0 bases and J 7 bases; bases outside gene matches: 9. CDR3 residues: CASSLAASGTMNGELFF. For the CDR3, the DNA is TGTGCCAGCAGCTTAGCCGCTAGCGGGACGATGAACGGGGAGCTGTTTTTT.

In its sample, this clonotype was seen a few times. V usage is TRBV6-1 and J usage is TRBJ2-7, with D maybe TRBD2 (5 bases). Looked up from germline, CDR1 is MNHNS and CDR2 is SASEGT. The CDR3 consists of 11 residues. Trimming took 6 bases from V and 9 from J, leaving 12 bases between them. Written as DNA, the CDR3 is TGTGCCAGCAGGAGTTTGGCGGGGCAGTACTTC. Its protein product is CASRSLAGQYF.

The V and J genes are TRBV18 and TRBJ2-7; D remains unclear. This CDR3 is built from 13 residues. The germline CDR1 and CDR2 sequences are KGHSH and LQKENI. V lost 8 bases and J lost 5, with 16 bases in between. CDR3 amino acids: CASEDGGRDEQYF. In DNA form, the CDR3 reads TGTGCCAGCGAGGACGGTGGTCGGGACGAGCAGTACTTC.

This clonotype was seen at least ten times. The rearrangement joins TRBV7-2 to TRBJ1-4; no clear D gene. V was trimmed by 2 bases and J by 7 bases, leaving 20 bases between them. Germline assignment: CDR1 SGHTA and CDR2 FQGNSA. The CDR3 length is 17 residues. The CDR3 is CASSLSPSVGWSEKLFF. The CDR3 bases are TGTGCCAGCAGCTTATCCCCCTCCGTGGGTTGGAGTGAAAAACTGTTTTTT.